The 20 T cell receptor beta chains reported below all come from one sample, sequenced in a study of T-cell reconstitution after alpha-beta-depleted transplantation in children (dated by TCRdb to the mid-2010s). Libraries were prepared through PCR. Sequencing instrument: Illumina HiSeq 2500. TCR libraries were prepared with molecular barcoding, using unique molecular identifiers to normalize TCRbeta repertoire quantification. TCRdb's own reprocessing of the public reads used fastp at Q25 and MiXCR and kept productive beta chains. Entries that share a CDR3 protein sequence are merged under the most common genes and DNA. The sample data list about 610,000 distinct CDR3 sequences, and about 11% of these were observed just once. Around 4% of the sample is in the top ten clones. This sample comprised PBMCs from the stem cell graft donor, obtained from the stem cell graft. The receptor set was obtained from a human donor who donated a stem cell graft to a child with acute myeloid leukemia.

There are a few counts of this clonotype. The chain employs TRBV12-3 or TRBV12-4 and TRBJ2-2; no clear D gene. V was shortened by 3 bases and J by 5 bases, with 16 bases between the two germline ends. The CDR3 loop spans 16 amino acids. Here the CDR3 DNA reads TGTGCCAGCAGTTTCCGGCAGAGATCTAAAACCGGGGAGCTGTTTTTT. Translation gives CASSFRQRSKTGELFF.

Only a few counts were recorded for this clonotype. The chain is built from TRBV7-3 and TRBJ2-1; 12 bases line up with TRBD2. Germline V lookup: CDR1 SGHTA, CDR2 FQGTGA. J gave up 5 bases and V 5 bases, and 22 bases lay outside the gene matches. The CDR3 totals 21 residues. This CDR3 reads CASSRLGVSGRLAGVNNEQFF. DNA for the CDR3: TGTGCCAGCAGCCGCTTAGGAGTTTCGGGCCGACTAGCGGGAGTTAACAATGAGCAGTTCTTC. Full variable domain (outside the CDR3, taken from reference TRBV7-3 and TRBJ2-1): GAGVSQTPSNKVTEKGKYVELRCDPISGHTALYWYRQSLGQGPEFLIYFQGTGAADDSGLPNDRFFAVRPEGSVSTLKIQRTERGDSAVYLCASSRLGVSGRLAGVNNEQFFGPGTRLTVL.

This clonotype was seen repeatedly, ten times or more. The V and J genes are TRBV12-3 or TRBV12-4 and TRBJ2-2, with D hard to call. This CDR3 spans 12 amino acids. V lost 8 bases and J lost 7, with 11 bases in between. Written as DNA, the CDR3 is TGTGCCAGCCTCGGGCTCGTCGGGGAGCTGTTTTTT. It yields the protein CASLGLVGELFF.

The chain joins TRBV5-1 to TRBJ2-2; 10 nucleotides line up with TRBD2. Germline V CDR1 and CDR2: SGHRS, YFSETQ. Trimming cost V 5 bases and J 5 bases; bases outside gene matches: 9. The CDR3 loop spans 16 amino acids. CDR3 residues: CASRAGTSATTGELFF. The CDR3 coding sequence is TGCGCCAGCAGAGCCGGGACTAGCGCAACAACCGGGGAGCTGTTTTTT. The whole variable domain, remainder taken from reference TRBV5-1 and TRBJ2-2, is KAGVTQTPRYLIKTRGQQVTLSCSPISGHRSVSWYQQTPGQGLQFLFEYFSETQRNKGNFPGRFSGRQFSNSRSEMNVSTLELGDSALYLCASRAGTSATTGELFFGEGSRLTVL.

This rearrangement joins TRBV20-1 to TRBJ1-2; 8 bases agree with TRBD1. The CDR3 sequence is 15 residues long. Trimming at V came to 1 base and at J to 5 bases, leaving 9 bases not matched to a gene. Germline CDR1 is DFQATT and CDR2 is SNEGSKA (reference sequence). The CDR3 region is CSARGGQVNMYGYTF. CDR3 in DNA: TGCAGTGCTAGAGGGGGACAGGTGAATATGTATGGCTACACCTTC.

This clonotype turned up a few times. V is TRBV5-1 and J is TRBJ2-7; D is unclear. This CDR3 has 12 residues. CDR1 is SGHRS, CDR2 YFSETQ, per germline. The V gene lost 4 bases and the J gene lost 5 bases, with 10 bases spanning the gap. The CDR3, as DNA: TGCGCCAGCAGCCTTGTTTCGGACGAGCAGTACTTC. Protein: CASSLVSDEQYF.

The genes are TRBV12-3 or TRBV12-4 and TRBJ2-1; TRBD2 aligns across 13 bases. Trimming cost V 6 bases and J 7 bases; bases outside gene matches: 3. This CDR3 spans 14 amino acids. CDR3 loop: CASRRTSGSNEQFF. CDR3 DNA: TGTGCCAGCAGACGGACTAGCGGGAGTAATGAGCAGTTCTTC.

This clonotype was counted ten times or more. The CDR3 sequence is CASSYFGGGQPQHF. The CDR3 nucleotides are TGTGCCAGCAGTTACTTCGGGGGCGGACAGCCCCAGCATTTT. The V gene is TRBV6-2 or TRBV6-3, the J gene TRBJ1-5, with D maybe TRBD1 (6 bases). Trimming removed 1 base from V and 7 bases from J, with 11 bases in between. Germline assignment: CDR1 MNHEY and CDR2 SVGEGT. CDR3 length: 14 residues.

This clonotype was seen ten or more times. The CDR3 protein is CSASSPGLAGMGEQFF. In DNA form, the CDR3 reads TGCAGTGCTAGTTCGCCGGGACTAGCGGGAATGGGTGAGCAGTTCTTC. The chain has TRBV20-1 and TRBJ2-1, with TRBD2 matching 13 bases. V lost 3 bases and J lost 9; bases outside the gene matches: 11. Germline CDR1 reads DFQATT; CDR2 reads SNEGSKA (reference sequence). The CDR3 is made up of 16 amino acids.

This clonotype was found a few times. In nucleotides, the CDR3 is TGTGCCACCAGTGCCCTGGGGGGAAGCACAGATACGCAGTATTTT. Translating gives CATSALGGSTDTQYF. This chain links TRBV24-1 with TRBJ2-3; D is perhaps TRBD2 (6 bases). V lost 5 bases, J lost 0 bases, and 11 bases lay in between. Looked up from germline, CDR1 is KGHDR and CDR2 is SFDVKD. This CDR3 contains 15 residues.

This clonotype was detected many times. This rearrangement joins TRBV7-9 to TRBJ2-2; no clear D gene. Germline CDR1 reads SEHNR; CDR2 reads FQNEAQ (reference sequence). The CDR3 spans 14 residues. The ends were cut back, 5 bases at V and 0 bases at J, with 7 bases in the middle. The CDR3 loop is CASSTRANTGELFF. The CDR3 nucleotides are TGTGCCAGCAGCACCCGGGCGAACACCGGGGAGCTGTTTTTT.

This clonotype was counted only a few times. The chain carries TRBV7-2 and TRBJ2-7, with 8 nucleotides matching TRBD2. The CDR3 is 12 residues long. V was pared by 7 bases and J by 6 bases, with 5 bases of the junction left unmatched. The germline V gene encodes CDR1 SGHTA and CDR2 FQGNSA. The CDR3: CASTHREGEQYF. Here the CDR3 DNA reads TGTGCCAGCACCCATCGGGAGGGCGAGCAGTACTTC. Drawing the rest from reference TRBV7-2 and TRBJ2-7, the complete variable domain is GAGVSQSPSNKVTEKGKDVELRCDPISGHTALYWYRQSLGQGLEFLIYFQGNSAPDKSGLPSDRFSAERTGGSVSTLTIQRTQQEDSAVYLCASTHREGEQYFGPGTRLTVT.

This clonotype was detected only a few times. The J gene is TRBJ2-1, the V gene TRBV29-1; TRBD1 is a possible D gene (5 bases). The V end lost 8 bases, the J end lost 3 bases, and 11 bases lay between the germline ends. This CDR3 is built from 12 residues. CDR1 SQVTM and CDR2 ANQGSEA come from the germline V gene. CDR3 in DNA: TGCAGCCAACATACAGGCTACAATGAGCAGTTCTTC. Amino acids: CSQHTGYNEQFF.

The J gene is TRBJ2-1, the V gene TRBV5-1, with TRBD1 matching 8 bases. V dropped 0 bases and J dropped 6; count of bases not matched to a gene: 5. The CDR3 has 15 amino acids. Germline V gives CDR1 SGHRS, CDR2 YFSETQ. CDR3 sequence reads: CASSLATGGGNEQFF. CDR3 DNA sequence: TGCGCCAGCAGCTTGGCAACAGGGGGTGGCAATGAGCAGTTCTTC.

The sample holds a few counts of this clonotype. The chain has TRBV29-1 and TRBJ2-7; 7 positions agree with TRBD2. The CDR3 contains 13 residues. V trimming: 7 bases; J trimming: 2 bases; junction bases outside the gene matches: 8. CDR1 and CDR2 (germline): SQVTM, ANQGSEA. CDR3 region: CSAAASGTYEQYF. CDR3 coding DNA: TGCAGCGCCGCGGCGAGCGGGACCTACGAGCAGTACTTC.

The CDR3 nucleotides are TGTGCCAGCAGCAAACCGACAGGGAGACAAGAGACCCAGTACTTC. This sequence encodes CASSKPTGRQETQYF. The chain joins TRBV7-2 to TRBJ2-5, with TRBD1 matching 7 bases. The CDR3 runs to 15 residues. J gave up 2 bases and V 5 bases, and 8 bases lay outside the gene matches. Germline CDR1 reads SGHTA; CDR2 reads FQGNSA.

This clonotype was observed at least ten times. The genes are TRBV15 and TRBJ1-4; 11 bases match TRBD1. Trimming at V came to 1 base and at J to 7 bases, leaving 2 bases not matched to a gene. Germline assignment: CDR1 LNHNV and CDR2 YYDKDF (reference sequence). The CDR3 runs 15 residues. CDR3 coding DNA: TGTGCCACCAGCAGAGGGACAGGGGGCAGTGAAAAACTGTTTTTT. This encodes CATSRGTGGSEKLFF.

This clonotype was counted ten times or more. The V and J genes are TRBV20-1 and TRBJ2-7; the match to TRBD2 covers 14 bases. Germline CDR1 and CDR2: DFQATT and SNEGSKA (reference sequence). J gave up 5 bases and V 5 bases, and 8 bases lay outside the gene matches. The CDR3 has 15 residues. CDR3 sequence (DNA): TGCAGTGCTCCGGGACTAGCGGGAGTTTATGACGAGCAGTACTTC. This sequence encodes CSAPGLAGVYDEQYF.

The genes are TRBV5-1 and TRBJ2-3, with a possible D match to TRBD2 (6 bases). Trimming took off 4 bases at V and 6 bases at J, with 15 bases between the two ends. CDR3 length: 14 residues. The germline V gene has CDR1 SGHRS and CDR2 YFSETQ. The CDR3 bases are TGCGCCAGCAGCAAGGGACTCCGCCTCGATACGCAGTATTTT. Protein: CASSKGLRLDTQYF.

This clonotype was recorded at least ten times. The CDR3 DNA is TGTGCCAGCAGCTTACGGGGGGGGAACACTGAAGCTTTCTTT. As protein: CASSLRGGNTEAFF. This chain uses TRBV12-3 or TRBV12-4 with TRBJ1-1; TRBD1 might be the D (5 bases). This CDR3 is built from 14 residues. V was clipped by 6 bases and J by 1 base, with 12 bases between them.